This TCR beta chain appears in the sequencing data of a study of T cells expressing NK-cell markers. Study in general: All TCR beta repertoires analysed originated from sorted CD3+CD56+NKG2C+, CD3+CD56+NKG2C- and CD3+CD56-NKG2C+ T cells.

About this clonotype itself: The antigen is not known.

TCRdb re-called the 5' RACE reads and shows each CDR3 protein once, DNA omitted. The sample totals fewer than 400,000 distinct CDR3 sequences. From germline, CDR1 is MNHEY and CDR2 SMNVEV (reference sequence). The CDR3 has 14 amino acids. Study-wide findings and caveats: Dominant NKG2C+ clonotypes in over 5 donors made up roughly 1.0-7.0% of CD8+ T cells. These clonotypes also led the CD3+CD56-NKG2C+ fraction in a few donors. HCMV specificity of expanded NKG2C+ T cell clones remained unclear.

The receptor was isolated from a woman between 50 and 59 years old in good health. Sequenced sample: blood T cells: a sorted CD56 or NKG2C T cell subset, CD4+ or CD8+ T cells, or bulk PBMC T cells (not recorded which). The J gene is TRBJ2-7, the V gene TRBV27. This CDR3 is CASSGRRSPYEQYF.